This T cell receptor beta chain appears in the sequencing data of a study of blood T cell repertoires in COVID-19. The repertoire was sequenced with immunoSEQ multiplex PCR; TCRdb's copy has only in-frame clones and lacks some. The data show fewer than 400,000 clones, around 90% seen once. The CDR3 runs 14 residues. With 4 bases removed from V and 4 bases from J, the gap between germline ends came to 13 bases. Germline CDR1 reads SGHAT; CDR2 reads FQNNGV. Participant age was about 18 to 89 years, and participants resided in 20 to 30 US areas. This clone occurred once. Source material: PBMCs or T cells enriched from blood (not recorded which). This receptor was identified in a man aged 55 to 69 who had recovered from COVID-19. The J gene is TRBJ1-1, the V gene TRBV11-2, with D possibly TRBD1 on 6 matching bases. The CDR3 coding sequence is TGTGCCAGCAGCTCTGACAGGTCGTTCACTGAAGCTTTCTTT. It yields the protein CASSSDRSFTEAFF. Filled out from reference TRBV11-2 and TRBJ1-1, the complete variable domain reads EAGVAQSPRYKIIEKRQSVAFWCNPISGHATLYWYQQILGQGPKLLIQFQNNGVVDDSQLPKDRFSAERLKGVDSTLKIQPAKLEDSAVYLCASSSDRSFTEAFFGQGTRLTVV.